What follows are 8 T cell receptor beta chains derived from one specimen sequenced in a study of spatial heterogeneity in lung cancer. TCRdb re-called the 5' RACE reads with MiXCR, one entry per CDR3 protein. Found here are about 18,000 distinct CDR3 sequences, under 20% of them singletons; the top ten hold over 12%. Specified time point: sample taken at primary tumor resection. Whole RNA came from tumor, nontumor lung or frozen PBMC and was sequenced without being sorted. The material was PBMCs, obtained at surgery. These receptors all come from a male donor with early-stage non-small cell lung cancer.

V and J are TRBV13 and TRBJ1-1; no reliable D call. The V gene lost 2 bases and the J gene lost 3 bases, with 13 bases spanning the gap. CDR1 PRHDT and CDR2 FYEKMQ come from the germline V gene (reference sequence). This CDR3 is 15 amino acids long. The CDR3, as DNA: TGTGCCAGCAGCTTAACAGACGACATCCACACTGAAGCTTTCTTT. Amino acids: CASSLTDDIHTEAFF. The full variable domain, its missing parts supplied by reference TRBV13 and TRBJ1-1, is AAGVIQSPRHLIKEKRETATLKCYPIPRHDTVYWYQQGPGQDPQFLISFYEKMQSDKGSIPDRFSAQQFSDYHSELNMSSLELGDSALYFCASSLTDDIHTEAFFGQGTRLTVV.

The chain joins TRBV7-9 to TRBJ1-5, with a tentative D call TRBD1 (5 bases). The V gene lost 4 bases and the J gene lost 7 bases, with 17 bases spanning the gap. Germline-derived CDR1 and CDR2 are SEHNR and FQNEAQ (reference sequence). This CDR3 is 15 amino acids long. The CDR3 sequence is CASSSGITTGQPQHF. The CDR3 DNA reads as TGTGCCAGCAGCTCGGGAATTACCACAGGACAGCCCCAGCATTTT.

The sample holds a few counts of this clonotype. The rearrangement uses TRBV12-3 or TRBV12-4 and TRBJ1-5, with D perhaps TRBD1 (5 bases). Trimming stripped 3 bases from V and 3 bases from J, with 15 bases between. This CDR3 region has 16 residues. CDR3 in DNA: TGTGCCAGCAGTTTGAGGGGATCGGGAATCAATCAGCCCCAGCATTTT. Protein product: CASSLRGSGINQPQHF.

This clonotype is deemed medium-sized. An end of the junction does not agree with germline; a read error may underlie this. V usage is TRBV2 and J usage is TRBJ2-5; possible D gene TRBD2, 5 bases. The CDR3 loop spans 14 amino acids. Germline assignment: CDR1 SNHLY and CDR2 FYNNEI. The CDR3 coding sequence is TGTGCCAGAAGTGAAATGGACTCACGGGAGACCCAGTACTTC. Translating it yields CARSEMDSRETQYF.

This clonotype came up a few times. The chain recombines TRBV11-3 with TRBJ2-1, with TRBD1 matching over 10 bases. Trimming at V came to 1 base and at J to 4 bases, leaving 4 bases not matched to a gene. The CDR3 runs to 16 residues. Germline assignment: CDR1 SGHNT and CDR2 YENEEA. As DNA, the CDR3 is TGTGCCAGCAGCTTAGGGGGACAGGGGACATACAATGAGCAGTTCTTC. Amino acid sequence: CASSLGGQGTYNEQFF.

This clonotype is medium-sized by share. The chain uses TRBV11-3 and TRBJ2-6; no clear D. V lost 5 bases and J 0 bases, leaving 11 bases between the germline ends. Germline CDR1 is SGHNT and CDR2 is YENEEA. CDR3 length: 16 residues. DNA for the CDR3: TGTGCCAGCAGCCACTCTGACTCCTCTGGGGCCAACGTCCTGACTTTC. Translation gives CASSHSDSSGANVLTF.

This clonotype is labeled as medium-sized. The V and J genes are TRBV12-3 or TRBV12-4 and TRBJ2-1; D perhaps matches TRBD2 (5 bases). With 10 bases removed from V and 0 bases from J, the gap between germline ends came to 19 bases. This CDR3 is 16 amino acids long. The CDR3 loop reads CATGGVDSGSYNEQFF. The CDR3 DNA is TGTGCCACCGGAGGAGTAGATTCAGGCTCCTACAATGAGCAGTTCTTC.

This clonotype was picked up many times. The chain uses TRBV2 and TRBJ2-7, with D hard to call. V was clipped by 4 bases and J by 3 bases, with 7 bases between them. Germline V CDR1 and CDR2: SNHLY, FYNNEI. The CDR3 is 12 residues long. The CDR3 is CASSVGFYEQYF. CDR3 nucleotide sequence: TGTGCCAGCAGTGTAGGATTCTACGAGCAGTACTTC.